Sequencing of this T cell receptor beta chain was carried out in a study of shared clonotypes between healthy human individuals. Only one count was recorded for this clone. Repertoires were generated with immunoSEQ multiplex PCR, while TCRdb's copy carries only in-frame clones and drops some. The sample carries hundreds of thousands of clones, roughly four fifths recorded once. All of the donors resided in Nashville, Tennessee, and each was a Caucasian adult. Germline CDR1 is SGHKS and CDR2 is YYEKEE (reference sequence). Trimming removed 4 bases at V and 7 bases at J, with 18 bases between. The length of the CDR3 is 14 residues.

The sequencing sample was made of PBMCs. The chain joins TRBV5-5 to TRBJ2-7; D tentatively reads TRBD1 or TRBD2 (5 bases each). The origin of this receptor is a woman in her thirties or forties in good health. Some clones in this sample may be carry-over from other donors' samples. The CDR3 DNA follows: TGTGCCAGCAGCCCCCGGGACGGGCGGACGGAGCAGTACTTC. Translated: CASSPRDGRTEQYF.